What follows are 3 T cell receptor beta chains derived from one specimen sequenced in a study of blood T cell repertoires in COVID-19. Here immunoSEQ multiplex PCR was the method, and the copy in TCRdb shows in-frame clones only, minus some. The sample comprises about 94,000 clones, approximately 87% of which are singletons, and around 7.4% rests with the top ten. Sequencing was carried out using peripheral blood. These receptors all stem from a human donor with acute or convalescent COVID-19. The donor label of this sample is uncertain.

This chain links TRBV6-5 with TRBJ2-3, with TRBD1 identical over 7 bases. Germline V gives CDR1 MNHEY, CDR2 SVGAGI. J lost 8 bases, V lost 6 bases, and 8 bases had no gene match. The CDR3 loop spans 13 amino acids. Here the CDR3 reads CASRQLTGITQYF. CDR3 coding DNA: TGTGCCAGCAGGCAACTGACAGGGATTACGCAGTATTTT.

CDR3 bases: TGTGCCAGCAGAAAGGAGACCGGGGAGCTGTTTTTT. As protein: CASRKETGELFF. The V call is TRBV6-5, the J call TRBJ2-2, with D hard to call. Germline V CDR1 and CDR2: MNHEY, SVGAGI. Trimming shortened V by 6 bases and J by 5 bases, and 7 bases separated the two germline ends. This CDR3 comprises 12 residues.

This chain joins TRBV6-5 and TRBJ2-1; 7 bases are shared with TRBD1. The CDR3 is 15 amino acids. After removal of 0 bases from V and 5 bases from J, the junction contained 4 bases not matched to a gene. The germline gives CDR1 MNHEY, CDR2 SVGAGI. This chain's CDR3 is CASSYSGGRNNEQFF. The CDR3 DNA reads TGTGCCAGCAGTTACTCAGGGGGCAGGAACAATGAGCAGTTCTTC.